The next 22 T cell receptor beta chains were all read from a single sample in a study of CD8 T cells in Susac syndrome. Reverse transcription of about 0.5 to 1 ug RNA was performed with random hexamers. TCRdb analysed the immunoSEQ multiplex PCR reads with MiXCR anew, one entry per CDR3 protein. The sample gives about 120,000 distinct CDR3 sequences, just under 95% of which show up once; 0.25% to 0.3% is in the top ten. The sequenced material came from CD8+ T cells from PBMCs. The receptors derive from a human donor with Susac syndrome.

The gene calls are TRBV12-3 or TRBV12-4 and TRBJ1-1; no firm D call. Trimming left V 3 bases short and J 1 base short, with 9 bases between. The CDR3 sequence is 14 residues long. The CDR3 region is CASSFEGPNTEAFF. The CDR3 nucleotides read TGTGCCAGCAGTTTCGAGGGTCCGAACACTGAAGCTTTCTTT.

This chain joins TRBV10-2 and TRBJ2-7; TRBD1 agrees at 8 bases. The CDR3 has 14 residues. Germline CDR1 WSHSY, CDR2 SAAADI. Trimming at V came to 6 bases and at J to 2 bases, leaving 6 bases not matched to a gene. CDR3 bases: TGCGCCAGCAGGGCGGGACAGGATACCTACGAGCAGTACTTC. Encoded protein: CASRAGQDTYEQYF.

The chain has TRBV14 and TRBJ2-5; 7 bases map to TRBD2. V lost 0 bases to trimming and J lost 10 bases; unmatched junction nucleotides: 11. CDR1 and CDR2 from the germline V gene are SGHDN and FVKESK. CDR3 length: 15 amino acids. As DNA, the CDR3 is TGTGCCAGCAGCCAAGATTCGTCTGCCGGGAGGAGCCAGTACTTC. It translates to CASSQDSSAGRSQYF.

The CDR3 nucleotides are TGTGCCAGCAGCTTAGCTGGGACGGCTAGCGAGACCCAGTACTTC. Protein sequence: CASSLAGTASETQYF. The chain couples TRBV7-8 to TRBJ2-5; either TRBD1 or TRBD2 may supply D (5 bases each). CDR3 size: 15 residues. V shed 0 bases and J shed 5 bases, with 13 bases lying between them. The germline gives CDR1 SGHVS, CDR2 FQNEAQ.

The rearrangement uses TRBV7-9 and TRBJ2-7; D is unresolved. The CDR3 runs 14 residues. Germline V gene data show CDR1 as SEHNR and CDR2 as FQNEAQ (reference sequence). V lost 7 bases and J 4 bases, leaving 17 bases between the germline ends. CDR3 coding DNA: TGTGCCAGCAACTCCGGAGCCGGGCGGTACGAGCAGTACTTC. It encodes CASNSGAGRYEQYF.

CDR3 coding DNA: TGTGCCAGCAGCCTGGGGGGGGCAGGGGCGGCAAGCAATCAGCCCCAGCATTTT. Protein sequence: CASSLGGAGAASNQPQHF. The gene calls are TRBV11-2 and TRBJ1-5, with D tentatively TRBD1 (6 bases). The CDR3 consists of 18 residues. The V gene's germline CDR1 is SGHAT and CDR2 FQNNGV. Trimming pared 5 bases from V and 1 base from J, leaving 21 bases between.

The gene calls are TRBV6-2 or TRBV6-3 and TRBJ2-5, with a tentative D call TRBD2 (5 bases). The CDR3 is 13 amino acids. V lost 5 bases and J 0 bases, leaving 7 bases between the germline ends. Germline V gene lookup returns CDR1 MNHEY and CDR2 SVGEGT. Written as DNA, the CDR3 is TGTGCCAGCAGTGGGAGATACCAAGAGACCCAGTACTTC. It translates to CASSGRYQETQYF.

The CDR3, as DNA: TGTGCCAGCAGTGACCTTGAGGGGACCCAGTACTTC. Translating it yields CASSDLEGTQYF. The rearrangement uses TRBV2 and TRBJ2-5, with D perhaps matching TRBD2 (5 bases). The V and J ends lost 3 bases and 7 bases respectively, with 9 bases between them. CDR3 length: 12 amino acids. Per germline, CDR1 SNHLY and CDR2 FYNNEI.

The chain employs TRBV6-1 and TRBJ1-2, with D possibly matching TRBD1 (5 bases). V lost 0 bases to trimming and J lost 8 bases, with 19 bases between them. The CDR3 totals 16 residues. CDR1 is MNHNS, CDR2 SASEGT, per germline. The CDR3 reads CASSEAPGPGLNGYTF. The CDR3 DNA is TGTGCCAGCAGTGAAGCGCCGGGGCCTGGCCTGAACGGCTACACCTTC.

This clonotype was recorded a few times. V is TRBV5-6 and J is TRBJ1-2; the D is unclear. This CDR3 is 12 amino acids long. Per germline, CDR1 SGHDT and CDR2 YYEEEE. V gave up 1 base and J gave up 7 bases, with 8 bases separating them. CDR3 nucleotides: TGTGCCAGCAGCTTGTCCGGGGTTGGCTACACCTTC. It encodes CASSLSGVGYTF.

The chain uses TRBV10-3 and TRBJ2-5; D not certain. Germline V gives CDR1 ENHRY, CDR2 SYGVKD. CDR3 length equals 13 residues. The V end was cut by 3 bases, the J end by 3 bases, with 8 bases between. CDR3 in amino acids: CAISDLAEETQYF. The DNA of the CDR3 is TGTGCCATCAGTGATTTGGCAGAAGAGACCCAGTACTTC.

A single count supports this clonotype. The chain has TRBV10-3 and TRBJ2-7; TRBD1 matches at 7 bases. The V and J ends lost 7 bases and 1 base, in that order; junction bases with no gene match: 10. The germline gives CDR1 ENHRY, CDR2 SYGVKD. This CDR3 region has 15 residues. The CDR3 protein is CAIMETGTVSYEQYF. The CDR3 DNA reads TGTGCCATCATGGAAACCGGGACAGTGTCCTACGAGCAGTACTTC.

CDR3 amino acids: CATSRRSDGNEQYF. The CDR3 DNA reads TGTGCCACCAGCAGGCGTTCCGATGGTAACGAGCAGTACTTC. The rearrangement uses TRBV15 and TRBJ2-7; unclear D gene. CDR3 size: 14 residues. Germline V lookup: CDR1 LNHNV, CDR2 YYDKDF (reference sequence). Trimming removed 3 bases from V and 5 bases from J, with 14 bases in between.

This clonotype is a singleton in its sample. V and J are TRBV27 and TRBJ1-5; TRBD1 might be the D (6 bases). Deletions cut 6 bases from V and 2 bases from J, with 17 bases between. The V gene's germline CDR1 is MNHEY and CDR2 SMNVEV (reference sequence). The CDR3 is 16 amino acids. This CDR3 reads CASSQGYRVGNQPQHF. CDR3 coding DNA: TGTGCCAGCAGCCAGGGGTACAGGGTGGGCAATCAGCCCCAGCATTTT.

The V gene is TRBV30, the J gene TRBJ1-3; 8 bases map to TRBD1. Germline V gene lookup returns CDR1 GTSNPN and CDR2 SVGIG (reference sequence). The CDR3 runs 17 residues. V was clipped by 4 bases and J by 0 bases; unmatched bases: 11. In nucleotides, the CDR3 is TGTGCCTGGACCCCCTTCCGGGACAGGTTCTCTGGAAACACCATATATTTT. This gives the protein CAWTPFRDRFSGNTIYF.

The CDR3 region has the DNA TGTGCCAGCAGCGCGGGACTCCTCCAATACAATGAGCAGTTCTTC. It encodes CASSAGLLQYNEQFF. V and J are TRBV7-9 and TRBJ2-1; TRBD2 might be the D (6 bases). V lost 5 bases, J lost 4 bases, and 15 bases lay in between. Germline V CDR1 and CDR2: SEHNR, FQNEAQ (reference sequence). The CDR3 totals 15 residues.

This clonotype was seen a single time. The gene calls are TRBV25-1 and TRBJ2-7, with D perhaps assigned TRBD1 or TRBD2 (5 bases each). The CDR3 totals 14 residues. The germline V and J ends were trimmed by 4 bases and 5 bases, with 15 bases remaining between them. Germline V gene data show CDR1 as MGHDK and CDR2 as SYGVNS. In DNA form, the CDR3 reads TGTGCCAGCAGTGGTGGGCCAGGGAGAAACGAGCAGTACTTC. Amino acid sequence: CASSGGPGRNEQYF.

The chain combines TRBV29-1 with TRBJ2-7; D ambiguous. Germline lookup yields CDR1 SQVTM and CDR2 ANQGSEA. The CDR3 consists of 12 residues. V was clipped by 4 bases and J by 0 bases, with 7 bases between them. The CDR3 DNA follows: TGCAGCGTTGGTGTGAGCTCCTACGAGCAGTACTTC. Translation gives CSVGVSSYEQYF.

The V call is TRBV29-1, the J call TRBJ2-2, with 7 bases aligning to TRBD1. V lost 8 bases and J lost 7; bases outside the gene matches: 10. Germline assignment: CDR1 SQVTM and CDR2 ANQGSEA. CDR3 length: 13 amino acids. The CDR3 sequence is CSTLDRVDGELFF. DNA of the CDR3: TGCAGCACCCTCGACAGGGTGGACGGGGAGCTGTTTTTT.

The J gene is TRBJ2-7, the V gene TRBV30; 7 bases agree with TRBD2. Germline V gene data show CDR1 as GTSNPN and CDR2 as SVGIG (reference sequence). The V and J ends lost 2 bases and 3 bases, in that order; junction bases with no gene match: 7. The CDR3 contains 14 residues. The CDR3 sequence is CAWSSGVGDYEQYF. CDR3 in DNA: TGTGCCTGGAGTAGCGGGGTGGGGGACTACGAGCAGTACTTC.

The chain joins TRBV6-5 to TRBJ2-1; 9 nucleotides align to TRBD1. V trimming: 5 bases; J trimming: 0 bases; junction bases outside the gene matches: 14. This CDR3 comprises 19 residues. Per germline, CDR1 MNHEY and CDR2 SVGAGI. CDR3 bases: TGTGCCAGCAGTAACACCGGGACAGGGTCGGAGGGCTCCTACAATGAGCAGTTCTTC. Translated, it gives CASSNTGTGSEGSYNEQFF.

The chain couples TRBV7-3 to TRBJ2-3; D possibly matches TRBD1 or TRBD2 (6 bases each). Germline values: CDR1 SGHTA, CDR2 FQGTGA. The CDR3 covers 14 residues. The V end was cut by 2 bases, the J end by 5 bases, with 11 bases between. The DNA for the CDR3 is TGTGCCAGCAGCTTAGTAGGGGGGCAAGATACGCAGTATTTT. Protein sequence: CASSLVGGQDTQYF.